This T cell receptor beta chain was observed in a study of neurological immune-mediated disorders. The cDNA was generated by 5'RACE with 10-nucleotide random UMIs. TCRdb analysed the 5' RACE reads with MiXCR anew, one entry per CDR3 protein. Counted here are tens of thousands of distinct CDR3 sequences, approximately 6% occurring once; the ten biggest clones make up 7.9%. Time point here: longitudinal time-point 2. There are many counts of this clonotype. This CDR3 contains 13 residues. Germline trimming cut 4 bases from V and 6 bases from J; bases unmatched to any gene: 3. The germline gives CDR1 SGHRS, CDR2 YFSETQ.

The specimen was PBMCs. V is TRBV5-1 and J is TRBJ2-7, with 11 nucleotides matching TRBD1. This clonotype was obtained from a woman in her sixties or seventies with multiple sclerosis. The CDR3 DNA reads TGCGCCAGCAGCGGACAGGGGGCGGTCGAGCAGTACTTC. This encodes CASSGQGAVEQYF.